This T cell receptor beta chain was retrieved from a study of cytomegalovirus exposure and HLA in healthy donors. The CDR3 is 15 residues long. Germline CDR1 is LNHDA and CDR2 is SQIVND (reference sequence). With V trimmed by 4 bases and J by 9 bases, 12 bases remained unmatched. The PCR made use of 60 Vbeta and 13 Jbeta primers. TCRdb's copy holds only in-frame clones and misses some; the assay was immunoSEQ multiplex PCR. The sample has under 200,000 clones, around 80% seen once; the top ten hold about 2.2%. The receptor was derived from a man between 40 and 49 years old in good health and CMV-seronegative. The V gene is TRBV19, the J gene TRBJ2-4, with 7 bases that match TRBD1. Sequenced material: PBMCs. CDR3 bases: TGTGCCAGTAGTAGAGAGTCCGGGACAGTGACCATTCAGTACTTC. Protein sequence: CASSRESGTVTIQYF.